Given below is one T cell receptor beta chain in context. What it binds is not known. The data derive from a study of siplizumab effects on memory and regulatory T cells. Findings and limits, study-wide: The alloresponse seemed to draw substantially on naive T cells, which appeared more diverse than memory cells. Tracing alloreactive clones into unstimulated subsets worked for only a minor fraction of them.

Libraries were prepared by immunoSEQ multiplex PCR; TCRdb keeps only in-frame clonotypes and omits some of them. There are 90,000 to 120,000 clones in the sample; about 95% occur only once, and roughly 0.6% lies in the top ten. Trimming stripped 2 bases from V and 8 bases from J, with 17 bases between. Germline CDR1 reads MNHEY; CDR2 reads SMNVEV (reference sequence). The CDR3 loop spans 15 amino acids. The sample taken for sequencing was Tregs sorted from blood. The chain carries TRBV27 and TRBJ2-3, with D possibly matching TRBD2 (6 bases). The receptor was derived from a human donor in good health. CDR3 residues: CASSLVRGAGFTQYF. In DNA form, the CDR3 reads TGTGCCAGCAGTTTAGTCCGGGGAGCGGGCTTTACGCAGTATTTT.